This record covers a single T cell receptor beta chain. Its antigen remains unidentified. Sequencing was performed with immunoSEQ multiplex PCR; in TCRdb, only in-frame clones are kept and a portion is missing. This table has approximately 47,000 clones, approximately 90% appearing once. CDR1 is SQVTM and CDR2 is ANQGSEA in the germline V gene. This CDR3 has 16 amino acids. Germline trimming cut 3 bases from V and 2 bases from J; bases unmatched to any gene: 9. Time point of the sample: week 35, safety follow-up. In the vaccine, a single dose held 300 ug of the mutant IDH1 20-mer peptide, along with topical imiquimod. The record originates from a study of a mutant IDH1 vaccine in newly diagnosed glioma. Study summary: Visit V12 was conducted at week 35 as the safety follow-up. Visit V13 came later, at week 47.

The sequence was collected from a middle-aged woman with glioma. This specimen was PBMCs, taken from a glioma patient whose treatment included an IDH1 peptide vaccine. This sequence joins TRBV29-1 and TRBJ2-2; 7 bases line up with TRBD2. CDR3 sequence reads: CSVEGERDHNTGELFF. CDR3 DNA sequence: TGCAGCGTTGAGGGGGAGCGGGATCATAACACCGGGGAGCTGTTTTTT.